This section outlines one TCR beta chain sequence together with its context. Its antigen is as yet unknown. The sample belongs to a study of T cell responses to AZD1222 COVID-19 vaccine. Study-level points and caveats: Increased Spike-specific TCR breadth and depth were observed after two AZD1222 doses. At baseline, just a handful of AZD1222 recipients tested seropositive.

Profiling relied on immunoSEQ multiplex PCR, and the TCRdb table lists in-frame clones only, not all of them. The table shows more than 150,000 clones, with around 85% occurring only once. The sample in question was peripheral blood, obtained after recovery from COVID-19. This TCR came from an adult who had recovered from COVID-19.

CDR3 sequence (DNA): TGTGCCAGCAGCCAAGATGTGGGTTCACAGCCCCAGCATTTT. This encodes CASSQDVGSQPQHF. The rearrangement joins TRBV3-1 (or the pseudogene TRBV3-2) to TRBJ1-5; no clear D. This CDR3 spans 14 amino acids. Germline lookup yields CDR1 LGHDT and CDR2 YNNKEL (reference sequence). V was pared by 0 bases and J by 7 bases, with 10 bases between.